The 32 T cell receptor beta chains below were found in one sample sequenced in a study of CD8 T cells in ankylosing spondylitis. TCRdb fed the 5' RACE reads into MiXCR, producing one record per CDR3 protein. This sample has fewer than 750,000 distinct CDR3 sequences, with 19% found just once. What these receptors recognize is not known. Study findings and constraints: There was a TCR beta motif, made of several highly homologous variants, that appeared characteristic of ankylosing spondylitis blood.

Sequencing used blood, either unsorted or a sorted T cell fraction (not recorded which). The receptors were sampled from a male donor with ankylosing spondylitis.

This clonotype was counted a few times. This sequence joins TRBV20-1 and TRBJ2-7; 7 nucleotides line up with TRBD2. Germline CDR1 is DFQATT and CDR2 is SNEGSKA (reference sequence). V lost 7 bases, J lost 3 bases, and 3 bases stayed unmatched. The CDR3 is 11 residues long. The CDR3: CSGWTSYEQYF. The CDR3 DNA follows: TGCAGTGGTTGGACTAGCTACGAGCAGTACTTC.

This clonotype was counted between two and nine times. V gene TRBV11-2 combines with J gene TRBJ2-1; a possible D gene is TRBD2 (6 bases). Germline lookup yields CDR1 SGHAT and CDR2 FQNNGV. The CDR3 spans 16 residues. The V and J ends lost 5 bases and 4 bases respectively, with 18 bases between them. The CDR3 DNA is TGTGCCAGCAGCCCCGGGACTTTCCCCTCTTACAATGAGCAGTTCTTC. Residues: CASSPGTFPSYNEQFF.

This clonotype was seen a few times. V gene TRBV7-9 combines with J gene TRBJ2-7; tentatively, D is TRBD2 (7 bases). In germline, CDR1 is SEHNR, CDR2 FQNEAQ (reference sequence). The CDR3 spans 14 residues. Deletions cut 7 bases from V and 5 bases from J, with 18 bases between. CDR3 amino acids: CASIPGGPGDEQYF. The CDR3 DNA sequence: TGTGCCAGCATTCCCGGGGGGCCGGGTGACGAGCAGTACTTC. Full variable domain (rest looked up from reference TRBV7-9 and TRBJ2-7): DTGVSQNPRHKITKRGQNVTFRCDPISEHNRLYWYRQTLGQGPEFLTYFQNEAQLEKSRLLSDRFSAERPKGSFSTLEIQRTEQGDSAMYLCASIPGGPGDEQYFGPGTRLTVT.

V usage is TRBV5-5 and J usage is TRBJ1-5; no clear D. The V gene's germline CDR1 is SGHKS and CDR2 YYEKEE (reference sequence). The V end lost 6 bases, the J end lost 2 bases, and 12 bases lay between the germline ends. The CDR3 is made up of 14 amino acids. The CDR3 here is CASKPGGGNQPQHF. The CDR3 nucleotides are TGTGCCAGCAAACCGGGTGGGGGCAATCAGCCCCAGCATTTT.

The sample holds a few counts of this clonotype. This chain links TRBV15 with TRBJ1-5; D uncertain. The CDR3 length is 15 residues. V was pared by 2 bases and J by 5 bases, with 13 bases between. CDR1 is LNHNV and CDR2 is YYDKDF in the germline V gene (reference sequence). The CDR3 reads CATSRILAADQPQHF. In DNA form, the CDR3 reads TGTGCCACCAGCAGAATTCTGGCAGCTGATCAGCCCCAGCATTTT.

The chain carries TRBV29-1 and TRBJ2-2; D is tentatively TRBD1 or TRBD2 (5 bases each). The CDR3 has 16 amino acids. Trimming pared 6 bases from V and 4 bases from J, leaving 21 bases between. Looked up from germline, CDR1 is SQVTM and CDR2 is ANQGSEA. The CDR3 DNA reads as TGCAGCGTGAACTTCCGAGGCAGGGCGGGCACCGGGGAGCTGTTTTTT. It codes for CSVNFRGRAGTGELFF.

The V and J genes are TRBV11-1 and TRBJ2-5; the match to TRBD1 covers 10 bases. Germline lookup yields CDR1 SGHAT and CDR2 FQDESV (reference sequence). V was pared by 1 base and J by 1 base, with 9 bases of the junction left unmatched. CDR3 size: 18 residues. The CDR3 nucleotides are TGTGCCAGCAGCTTAGAACCTCTGGGACAGGGGTTCCAAGAGACCCAGTACTTC. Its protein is CASSLEPLGQGFQETQYF.

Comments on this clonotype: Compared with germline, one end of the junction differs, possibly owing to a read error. This chain's CDR3 is CASSEGHPQANYGYTF. DNA for the CDR3: TGTGCCAGCAGCGAAGGACACCCTCAGGCTAACTATGGCTACACCTTC. J is TRBJ1-2 and V is TRBV2; D perhaps matches TRBD1 (5 bases). Germline-derived CDR1 and CDR2 are SNHLY and FYNNEI. This CDR3 spans 16 amino acids.

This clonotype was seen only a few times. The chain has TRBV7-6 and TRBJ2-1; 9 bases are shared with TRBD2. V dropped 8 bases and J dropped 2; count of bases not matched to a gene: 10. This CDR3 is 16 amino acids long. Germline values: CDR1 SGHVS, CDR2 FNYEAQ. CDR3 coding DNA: TGTGCCAGCGGGCGGGGGGGCGGAGCCCCCTACAATGAGCAGTTCTTC. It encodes CASGRGGGAPYNEQFF.

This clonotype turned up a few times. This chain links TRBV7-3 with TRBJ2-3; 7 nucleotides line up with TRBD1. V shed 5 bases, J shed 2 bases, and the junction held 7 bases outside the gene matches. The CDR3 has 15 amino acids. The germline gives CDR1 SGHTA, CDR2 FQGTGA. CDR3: CASSPWTGATDTQYF. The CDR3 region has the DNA TGTGCCAGCAGCCCTTGGACAGGCGCCACAGATACGCAGTATTTT.

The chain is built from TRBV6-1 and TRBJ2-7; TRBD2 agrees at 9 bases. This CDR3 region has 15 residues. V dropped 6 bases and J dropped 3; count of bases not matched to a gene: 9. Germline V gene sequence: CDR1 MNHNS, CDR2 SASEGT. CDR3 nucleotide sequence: TGTGCCAGCAGAACCGTTAGCGGGAGCAGCTACGAGCAGTACTTC. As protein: CASRTVSGSSYEQYF.

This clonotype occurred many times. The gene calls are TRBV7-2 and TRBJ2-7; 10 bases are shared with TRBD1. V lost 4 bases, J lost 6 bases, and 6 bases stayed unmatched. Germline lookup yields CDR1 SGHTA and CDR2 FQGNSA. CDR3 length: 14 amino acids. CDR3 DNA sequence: TGTGCCAGCAGCTGGGACAGGGGAGGGCGCGAGCAGTACTTC. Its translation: CASSWDRGGREQYF. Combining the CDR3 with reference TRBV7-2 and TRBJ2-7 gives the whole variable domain GAGVSQSPSNKVTEKGKDVELRCDPISGHTALYWYRQSLGQGLEFLIYFQGNSAPDKSGLPSDRFSAERTGGSVSTLTIQRTQQEDSAVYLCASSWDRGGREQYFGPGTRLTVT.

This CDR3 reads CASGTSGRLGTDTQYF. The CDR3, as DNA: TGTGCCAGCGGGACTAGCGGGAGACTCGGCACAGATACGCAGTATTTT. The chain joins TRBV28 to TRBJ2-3; 14 nucleotides line up with TRBD2. J gave up 1 base and V 8 bases, and 5 bases lay outside the gene matches. Germline loops: CDR1 MDHEN, CDR2 SYDVKM. The CDR3 runs to 16 residues. Full variable domain (outside the CDR3, taken from reference TRBV28 and TRBJ2-3): DVKVTQSSRYLVKRTGEKVFLECVQDMDHENMFWYRQDPGLGLRLIYFSYDVKMKEKGDIPEGYSVSREKKERFSLILESASTNQTSMYLCASGTSGRLGTDTQYFGPGTRLTVL.

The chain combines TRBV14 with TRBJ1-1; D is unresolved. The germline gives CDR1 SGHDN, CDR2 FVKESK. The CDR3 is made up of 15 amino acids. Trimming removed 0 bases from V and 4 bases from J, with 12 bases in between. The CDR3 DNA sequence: TGTGCCAGCAGCCAAGACCGGAGACCCTCCACTGAAGCTTTCTTT. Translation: CASSQDRRPSTEAFF.

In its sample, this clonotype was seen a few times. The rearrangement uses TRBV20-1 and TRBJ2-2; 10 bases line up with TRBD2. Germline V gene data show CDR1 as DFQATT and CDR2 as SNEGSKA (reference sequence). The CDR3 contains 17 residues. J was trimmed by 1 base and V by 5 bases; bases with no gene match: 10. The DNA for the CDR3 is TGCAGTGCTCCGAGGGGAGGACTAGCGGAGAACACCGGGGAGCTGTTTTTT. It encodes CSAPRGGLAENTGELFF.

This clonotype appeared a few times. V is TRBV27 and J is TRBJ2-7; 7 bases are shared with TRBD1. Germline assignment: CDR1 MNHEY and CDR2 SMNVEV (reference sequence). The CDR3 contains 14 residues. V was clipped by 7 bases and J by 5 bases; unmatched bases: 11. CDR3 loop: CASKPGTDWHEQYF. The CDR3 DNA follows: TGTGCCAGCAAACCAGGGACAGACTGGCACGAGCAGTACTTC.

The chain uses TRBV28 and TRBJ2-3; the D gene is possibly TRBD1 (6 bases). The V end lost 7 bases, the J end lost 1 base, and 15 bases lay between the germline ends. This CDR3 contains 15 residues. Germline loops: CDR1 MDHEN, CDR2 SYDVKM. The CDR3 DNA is TGTGCCAGCATCCACACAGGGAAGGGCACAGATACGCAGTATTTT. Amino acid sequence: CASIHTGKGTDTQYF.

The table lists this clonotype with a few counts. CDR3 bases: TGTGCCAGCAGCTTAGACCTAGCGGGATTGCACTACGAGCAGTACTTC. Its translation is CASSLDLAGLHYEQYF. The rearrangement uses TRBV7-2 and TRBJ2-7; TRBD2 aligns across 9 bases. The CDR3 contains 16 residues. J gave up 3 bases and V 1 base, and 7 bases lay outside the gene matches. Germline V lookup: CDR1 SGHTA, CDR2 FQGNSA.

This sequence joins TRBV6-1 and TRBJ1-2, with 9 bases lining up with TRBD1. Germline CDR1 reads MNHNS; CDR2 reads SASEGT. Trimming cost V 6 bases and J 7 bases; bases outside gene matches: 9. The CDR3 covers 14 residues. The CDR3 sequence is CASSPWTGDPGYTF. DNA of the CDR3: TGTGCCAGCAGCCCTTGGACAGGGGACCCTGGCTACACCTTC.

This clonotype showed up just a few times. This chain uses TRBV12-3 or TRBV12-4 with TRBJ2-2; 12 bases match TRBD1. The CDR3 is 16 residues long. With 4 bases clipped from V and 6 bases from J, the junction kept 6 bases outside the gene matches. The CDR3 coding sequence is TGTGCCAGCAGTTCAGGGACAGGGGGCTATGCCGGGGAGCTGTTTTTT. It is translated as CASSSGTGGYAGELFF.

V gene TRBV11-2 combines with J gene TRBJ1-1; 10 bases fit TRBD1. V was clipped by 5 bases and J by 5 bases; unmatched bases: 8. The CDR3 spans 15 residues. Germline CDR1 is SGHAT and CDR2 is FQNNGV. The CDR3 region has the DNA TGTGCCAGCAGCCCTAAATGGACAGGGGGGACTGAAGCTTTCTTT. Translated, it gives CASSPKWTGGTEAFF.

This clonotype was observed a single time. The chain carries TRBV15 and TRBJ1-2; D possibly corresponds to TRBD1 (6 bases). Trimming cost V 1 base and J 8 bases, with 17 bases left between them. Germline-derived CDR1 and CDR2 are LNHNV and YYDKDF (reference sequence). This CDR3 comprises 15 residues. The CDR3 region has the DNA TGTGCCACCAGCAGAGTCTCACAGGGCGGAAGGGGCTACACCTTC. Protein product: CATSRVSQGGRGYTF.

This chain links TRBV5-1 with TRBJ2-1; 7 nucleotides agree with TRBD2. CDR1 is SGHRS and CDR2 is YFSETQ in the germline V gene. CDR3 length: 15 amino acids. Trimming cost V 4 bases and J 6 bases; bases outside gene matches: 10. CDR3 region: CASSAVTSLANEQFF. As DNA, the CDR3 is TGCGCCAGCAGCGCTGTGACTAGCTTGGCCAATGAGCAGTTCTTC. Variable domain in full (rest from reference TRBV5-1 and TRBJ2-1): KAGVTQTPRYLIKTRGQQVTLSCSPISGHRSVSWYQQTPGQGLQFLFEYFSETQRNKGNFPGRFSGRQFSNSRSEMNVSTLELGDSALYLCASSAVTSLANEQFFGPGTRLTVL.

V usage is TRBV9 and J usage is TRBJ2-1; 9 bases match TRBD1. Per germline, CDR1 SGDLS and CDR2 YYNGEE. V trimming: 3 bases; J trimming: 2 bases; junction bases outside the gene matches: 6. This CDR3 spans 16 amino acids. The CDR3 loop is CASSAWDRVAYNEQFF. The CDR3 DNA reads TGTGCCAGCAGCGCCTGGGACAGGGTGGCCTACAATGAGCAGTTCTTC.

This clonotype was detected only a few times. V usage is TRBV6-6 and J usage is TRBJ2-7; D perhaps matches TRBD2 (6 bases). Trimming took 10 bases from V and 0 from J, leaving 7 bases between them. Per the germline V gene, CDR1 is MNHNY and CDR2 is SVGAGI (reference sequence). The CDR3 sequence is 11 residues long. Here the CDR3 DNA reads TGTGCCACCGGGAGCTCCTACGAGCAGTACTTC. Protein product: CATGSSYEQYF.

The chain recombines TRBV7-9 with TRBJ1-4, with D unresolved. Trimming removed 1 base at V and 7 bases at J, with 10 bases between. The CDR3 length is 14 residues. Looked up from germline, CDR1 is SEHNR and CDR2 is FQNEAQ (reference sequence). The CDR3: CASSLDNEVEKLFF. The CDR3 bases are TGTGCCAGCAGCTTAGACAACGAAGTTGAAAAACTGTTTTTT. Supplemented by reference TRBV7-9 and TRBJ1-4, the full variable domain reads DTGVSQNPRHKITKRGQNVTFRCDPISEHNRLYWYRQTLGQGPEFLTYFQNEAQLEKSRLLSDRFSAERPKGSFSTLEIQRTEQGDSAMYLCASSLDNEVEKLFFGSGTQLSVL.

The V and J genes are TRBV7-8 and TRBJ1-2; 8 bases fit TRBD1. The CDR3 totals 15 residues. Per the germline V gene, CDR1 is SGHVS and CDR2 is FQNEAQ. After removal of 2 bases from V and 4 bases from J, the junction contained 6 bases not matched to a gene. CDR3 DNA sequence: TGTGCCAGCAGCTTATCGACAGGGGCAACCTATGGCTACACCTTC. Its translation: CASSLSTGATYGYTF.

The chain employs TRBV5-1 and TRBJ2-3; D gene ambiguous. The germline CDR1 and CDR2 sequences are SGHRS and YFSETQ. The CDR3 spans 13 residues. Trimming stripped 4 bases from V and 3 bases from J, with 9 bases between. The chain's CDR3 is CASSTDATDTQYF. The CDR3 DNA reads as TGCGCCAGCAGCACGGACGCGACAGATACGCAGTATTTT.

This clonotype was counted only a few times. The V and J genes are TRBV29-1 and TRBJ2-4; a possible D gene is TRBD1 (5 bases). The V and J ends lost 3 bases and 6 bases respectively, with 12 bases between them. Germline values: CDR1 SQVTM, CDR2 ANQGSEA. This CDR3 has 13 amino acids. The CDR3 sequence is CSVEALGANIQYF. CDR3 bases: TGCAGCGTTGAGGCGCTAGGGGCAAACATTCAGTACTTC.

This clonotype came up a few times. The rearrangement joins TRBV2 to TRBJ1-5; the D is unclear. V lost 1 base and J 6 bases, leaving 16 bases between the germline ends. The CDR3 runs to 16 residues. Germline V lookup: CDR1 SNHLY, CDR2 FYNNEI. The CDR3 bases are TGTGCCAGCAGTGAAGGAAAAGGGAAGGGTGGTCAGCCCCAGCATTTT. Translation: CASSEGKGKGGQPQHF.

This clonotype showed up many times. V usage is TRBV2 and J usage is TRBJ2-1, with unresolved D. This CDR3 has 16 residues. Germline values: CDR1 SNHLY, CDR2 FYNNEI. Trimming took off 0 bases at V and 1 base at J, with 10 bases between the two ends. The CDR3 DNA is TGTGCCAGCAGTGAAGCGCTTGCTCGATCCTACAATGAGCAGTTCTTC. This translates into CASSEALARSYNEQFF.

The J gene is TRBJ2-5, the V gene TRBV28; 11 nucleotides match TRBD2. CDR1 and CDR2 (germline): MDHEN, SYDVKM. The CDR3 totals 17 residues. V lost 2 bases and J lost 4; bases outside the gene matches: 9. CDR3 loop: CASSLGSASGRRETQYF. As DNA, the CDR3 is TGTGCCAGCAGTTTAGGGTCGGCTAGCGGGAGGCGAGAGACCCAGTACTTC.